The rows below give T cell receptor beta chains drawn from one sample of a study of blood T cells in healthy people across ages. Via MiXCR, TCRdb re-called the 5' RACE reads, giving one row per CDR3 protein. Altogether about 570,000 distinct CDR3 sequences are present, roughly a quarter being singletons, with the ten largest covering 18%. The specimen was blood. The receptors were gathered from a woman aged 70-85 years in good health. Each CDR3 is given with its conserved first and last residue. Fields, in order: V gene, J gene, clone size, D gene, CDR3 DNA, CDR3 protein. The D gene is left open where the match is weak. Expanded clones are given a class, and other clones once, few, many or no size at all.

TRBV27	TRBJ2-7	NA	NA	TGTGCCAGCAATTGGAGGGGGGAGGGCTACGAGCAGTACTTC	CASNWRGEGYEQYF
TRBV10-2	TRBJ2-1	NA	NA	TGCGCCAGCAGTGAGTCGTTTTTCGGCCTCAGTGTGCAGTTCTTC	CASSESFFGLSVQFF
TRBV5-1	TRBJ2-5	NA	TRBD1	TGCGCCAGCAGCTTGGGGACAGGGGCGAAAGAGGCCCAGTACTTC	CASSLGTGAKEAQYF
TRBV10-3	TRBJ2-1	NA	NA	TGTGCCATCAACTCTATAGGACTTTCAGACAATGAGCAGTTCTTC	CAINSIGLSDNEQFF
TRBV5-1	TRBJ2-5	once	NA	TGCGCCGGCACCGACAGGACTTCAGGGACCCAGTACTTC	CAGTDRTSGTQYF
TRBV6-1	TRBJ2-7	few	NA	TGTGCCAGCAGTGAAAGGCCAGGGGTGTACTACGAGCAGTACTTC	CASSERPGVYYEQYF
TRBV12-3/TRBV12-4	TRBJ2-5	NA	NA	TGTGCCAGCACTATCCAAGAGACCCAGTACTTC	CASTIQETQYF
TRBV5-1	TRBJ2-5	few	NA	TGCGCCAGCAGCTTTAAAGGCGGCGGGCAATACCAAGAGGCCCAGTACTTC	CASSFKGGGQYQEAQYF
TRBV12-5	TRBJ2-5	NA	NA	TGTGCTAGTGGGGGCCAGACCCAGGAGACCCAGTACTTC	CASGGQTQETQYF
TRBV27	TRBJ2-3	NA	TRBD2	TGTGCCAGCAGTTTCCTTACTAGCGGGGGGTCGGTTTTT	CASSFLTSGGSVF
TRBV20-1	TRBJ1-2	NA	TRBD1	TGCAGTGCTCTCCGGGACAGGTCTAACTATGGCTACACCTTC	CSALRDRSNYGYTF
TRBV15	TRBJ1-2	NA	NA	TGTGCCACCAGCAGAGATTGGGTCTCTGGCTACACCTTC	CATSRDWVSGYTF
TRBV15	TRBJ2-3	few	TRBD2	TGTGCCACCAGCAGAGGAGCGGGGAGGACAGATACGCAGTATTTT	CATSRGAGRTDTQYF
TRBV6-5	TRBJ1-2	few	NA	TGTGCCAGCAGTTACAGCGGGCAGGGTGGCTATGGCTACACCTTC	CASSYSGQGGYGYTF
TRBV4-3	TRBJ2-2	many	NA	TGCGCCAGCAGCCAAGATTGGGGGGAAAGGAGCACCGGGGAGCTGTTTTTT	CASSQDWGERSTGELFF
TRBV7-2	TRBJ2-5	many	TRBD2	TGTGCCAGCAGCTTATCGGGCAGCGGGGGACTCTCAACCCAGTACTTC	CASSLSGSGGLSTQYF
TRBV7-9	TRBJ1-5	NA	NA	TGTGCCAGCAGCTGGGGATCTGGGCCCCAGCATTTT	CASSWGSGPQHF
TRBV6-1	TRBJ2-5	NA	NA	TGTGCCAGCAGTGGGAACAGGGTGGAGACCCAGTACTTC	CASSGNRVETQYF
TRBV12-3/TRBV12-4	TRBJ1-5	NA	NA	TGTGCCAGCACCTTTTTAGGGGAGGATCAGCCCCAGCATTTT	CASTFLGEDQPQHF
TRBV5-1	TRBJ2-3	NA	TRBD2	TGCGCCAGCAGACCCCCGGGACTAGCGGGGGATACGCAGTATTTT	CASRPPGLAGDTQYF
TRBV3-1	TRBJ1-1	NA	NA	TGTGCCAGCAGCCCGTTTCAGGCTAACACTGAAGCTTTCTTT	CASSPFQANTEAFF
TRBV25-1	TRBJ2-7	NA	NA	TGTGCCAGCAGTGACCTCTTGGATTCCTACGAGCAGTACTTC	CASSDLLDSYEQYF
TRBV15	TRBJ2-2	few	NA	TGTGCCACCAGCAACGGACAGAACACCGGGGAGCTGTTTTTT	CATSNGQNTGELFF
TRBV7-2	TRBJ1-1	few	NA	TGTGCCAGCAGCTTATTGCAGATGATGAACACTGAAGCTTTCTTT	CASSLLQMMNTEAFF
TRBV20-1	TRBJ2-3	NA	TRBD1	TGCAGTGCTAGTAGTCCGAGGGACAGTAGCACAGATACGCAGTATTTT	CSASSPRDSSTDTQYF
TRBV29-1	TRBJ1-1	many	NA	TGCAGCGTTGAAACCGGGTTGAACACTGAAGCTTTCTTT	CSVETGLNTEAFF
TRBV20-1	TRBJ1-2	few	NA	NA	CSSSGKGGEGYGYTF
TRBV14	TRBJ1-2	few	TRBD1	TGTGCCAGCAGCCGGGACAGGTCCTATGGCTACACCTTC	CASSRDRSYGYTF